This TCR beta chain derives from a study of siplizumab effects on memory and regulatory T cells. The length of the CDR3 is 18 residues. The germline V gene encodes CDR1 SGHRS and CDR2 YFSETQ. Trimming took 0 bases from V and 0 from J; bases not matched to a gene: 6. This clone was seen a few times. Clones were read by immunoSEQ multiplex PCR, and TCRdb kept only the in-frame ones, dropping some. This table has about 120,000 clones, 94% appearing once. The sequencing sample was made of non-Treg CD4+ T cells sorted from blood. The receptor comes from a human donor in good health. This chain joins TRBV5-1 and TRBJ2-6, with 7 bases lining up with TRBD2. The CDR3 DNA is TGCGCCAGCAGCTTGGCGGGGGAGGGGAGCTCTGGGGCCAACGTCCTGACTTTC. Its protein product is CASSLAGEGSSGANVLTF.